A single sample is the source of the 29 T cell receptor beta chains below, sequenced in a study of T-cell reconstitution after alpha-beta-depleted transplantation in children. Construction of the TCRbeta library involved unique molecular identifiers. One entry per CDR3 protein, called by TCRdb with MiXCR from the PCR reads. The sample consists of more than 500,000 distinct CDR3 sequences, roughly 10% of them appearing once. The sequences come from PBMCs, mostly from graft donor cells, collected 180 days after TCRalphabeta/CD19-depleted stem cell transplant. The receptors were sampled from a female patient aged 2-9 years who had a stem cell transplant for aplastic anemia, so the T cells may come from the graft donor.

The rearrangement uses TRBV7-9 and TRBJ2-1; D may correspond to TRBD1 or TRBD2 (5 bases each). V was trimmed by 5 bases and J by 9 bases, leaving 26 bases between them. The CDR3 loop spans 17 amino acids. The germline gives CDR1 SEHNR, CDR2 FQNEAQ (reference sequence). The CDR3 nucleotides read TGTGCCAGCAGCCCGCGAAAACTATTCCAGGGACGTAGTGAGCAGTTCTTC. This sequence encodes CASSPRKLFQGRSEQFF.

Remarks on this clonotype: An end of the junction does not agree with germline; a read error may underlie this. The rearrangement links TRBV5-1 to TRBJ2-1, with 12 bases that match TRBD2. Germline CDR1 is SGHRS and CDR2 is YFSETQ. The CDR3 is 15 amino acids. CDR3 bases: TGCGGCAGCAGAGGACTAGCGGGACAATACAATGAGCAGTTCTTC. Translating gives CGSRGLAGQYNEQFF.

The count of this clonotype is one. The gene calls are TRBV2 and TRBJ2-3; D is unresolved. Germline V gene lookup returns CDR1 SNHLY and CDR2 FYNNEI. CDR3 length: 15 residues. The germline V and J ends were trimmed by 4 bases and 2 bases, with 13 bases remaining between them. Here the CDR3 reads CASSVGYLDTDTQYF. CDR3 sequence (DNA): TGTGCCAGCAGTGTAGGCTACCTCGACACAGATACGCAGTATTTT.

This clonotype was seen a handful of times. The chain is built from TRBV29-1 and TRBJ2-7; no reliable D call. V gave up 6 bases and J gave up 4 bases, with 10 bases separating them. This CDR3 is built from 11 residues. CDR1 is SQVTM, CDR2 ANQGSEA, per germline. DNA for the CDR3: TGCAGCGTAGGGCATCGGTACGAGCAGTACTTC. It translates to CSVGHRYEQYF.

This chain connects TRBV6-6 to TRBJ2-1; D uncertain. Trimming shortened V by 6 bases and J by 8 bases, and 8 bases separated the two germline ends. This CDR3 has 11 residues. Germline-derived CDR1 and CDR2 are MNHNY and SVGAGI (reference sequence). CDR3 region: CASSYRHEQFF. The DNA for the CDR3 is TGTGCCAGCAGCTATCGCCATGAGCAGTTCTTC.

This clonotype occurred a few times. This chain links TRBV7-2 with TRBJ2-7, with 8 bases fitting TRBD1. The CDR3 runs to 13 residues. The V segment lost 6 bases and the J segment 4 bases; nucleotides outside the gene matches: 5. The germline V gene encodes CDR1 SGHTA and CDR2 FQGNSA. The CDR3 spells CASRPGGGYEQYF. The CDR3 nucleotides read TGTGCCAGCAGGCCAGGGGGCGGTTACGAGCAGTACTTC.

CDR3 nucleotide sequence: TGTGCCACCAGTGGAGACAGGATGCGGCAGCAGTACTTC. Protein product: CATSGDRMRQQYF. This rearrangement joins TRBV24-1 to TRBJ2-7; a weak D match, TRBD1 (6 bases). The germline V and J ends were trimmed by 5 bases and 8 bases, with 15 bases remaining between them. The CDR3 is made up of 13 amino acids. Germline CDR1 and CDR2: KGHDR and SFDVKD.

This clonotype was seen a handful of times. The CDR3 nucleotides are TGTGCCAGCAGCTACGGGACTAGCGGGAGTTATGAGCAGTTCTTC. Translated, it gives CASSYGTSGSYEQFF. The gene calls are TRBV12-3 or TRBV12-4 and TRBJ2-1, with 14 bases aligning to TRBD2. The V segment lost 6 bases and the J segment 8 bases; nucleotides outside the gene matches: 6. The CDR3 has 15 amino acids.

The chain employs TRBV25-1 and TRBJ1-2; 8 bases align to TRBD1. Germline lookup yields CDR1 MGHDK and CDR2 SYGVNS. V lost 5 bases, J lost 2 bases, and 7 bases stayed unmatched. This CDR3 is built from 15 residues. CDR3: CASSSDRGVNYGYTF. CDR3 sequence (DNA): TGTGCCAGCAGTTCTGACAGGGGAGTAAACTATGGCTACACCTTC.

The chain is built from TRBV27 and TRBJ1-5; D call uncertain. The CDR3 has 13 amino acids. CDR1 MNHEY and CDR2 SMNVEV come from the germline V gene (reference sequence). V lost 5 bases to trimming and J lost 5 bases, with 10 bases between them. The CDR3 spells CASSIRGYQPQHF. In nucleotides, the CDR3 is TGTGCCAGCAGTATACGGGGTTATCAGCCCCAGCATTTT.

The gene calls are TRBV5-1 and TRBJ2-7; 8 bases align to TRBD1. CDR3 length: 14 amino acids. CDR1 SGHRS and CDR2 YFSETQ come from the germline V gene. V lost 3 bases and J lost 3; bases outside the gene matches: 5. The CDR3 DNA is TGCGCCAGCAGCTCGTCCAGGGGGCACTACGAGCAGTACTTC. Protein sequence: CASSSSRGHYEQYF.

The V and J genes are TRBV28 and TRBJ1-2, with D possibly matching TRBD1 (5 bases). The CDR3 is 14 amino acids. Germline CDR1 and CDR2: MDHEN and SYDVKM. Between the trimmed V and J ends, which lost 4 bases and 5 bases, there was a span of 14 bases. The CDR3, as DNA: TGTGCCAGCAGTTCTCCGGGACGGTTGTATGGCTACACCTTC. Its protein product is CASSSPGRLYGYTF.

This clonotype was seen a few times. The V gene is TRBV29-1, the J gene TRBJ2-1, with a possible D match to TRBD2 (6 bases). The CDR3 is made up of 16 amino acids. Trimming cost V 6 bases and J 0 bases, with 18 bases left between them. Germline lookup yields CDR1 SQVTM and CDR2 ANQGSEA. Here the CDR3 reads CSVALGTSRSYNEQFF. The CDR3 bases are TGCAGCGTGGCCCTCGGGACTTCCCGCTCCTACAATGAGCAGTTCTTC.

This clonotype came up many times. The V call is TRBV20-1, the J call TRBJ2-5, with D possibly being TRBD1 or TRBD2 (5 bases each). Trimming removed 6 bases from V and 5 bases from J, with 7 bases in between. Looked up from germline, CDR1 is DFQATT and CDR2 is SNEGSKA (reference sequence). The length of the CDR3 is 10 residues. DNA for the CDR3: TGCAGTGCGAGGGGCGAGACCCAGTACTTC. Protein: CSARGETQYF.

This clonotype was detected only a few times. A much larger clone differs by one base, so this may be a read error. The rearrangement links TRBV12-3 or TRBV12-4 to TRBJ2-6; 10 bases map to TRBD2. The CDR3 runs to 19 residues. The CDR3 coding sequence is TGTGCCATCAGTTTAGCCCTAGCGGGGGCCAACTCTGGGGCCAACGTCCTGACTTTC. Amino acid sequence: CAISLALAGANSGANVLTF.

This CDR3 is CASSFRVTEQYV. The DNA for the CDR3 is TGTGCCAGCAGTTTTAGGGTCACCGAGCAGTACGTC. This chain uses TRBV12-3 or TRBV12-4 with TRBJ2-7; no definite D call. Trimming shortened V by 3 bases and J by 6 bases, and 9 bases separated the two germline ends. The CDR3 loop spans 12 amino acids.

This clonotype was counted a few times. The chain recombines TRBV28 with TRBJ2-7; the D is unclear. With 1 base removed from V and 1 base from J, the gap between germline ends came to 11 bases. CDR3 size: 15 residues. The germline V gene has CDR1 MDHEN and CDR2 SYDVKM. CDR3 nucleotide sequence: TGTGCCAGCAGTTTATCTGCGACCGGGTCCTACGAGCAGTACTTC. As protein: CASSLSATGSYEQYF.

This chain links TRBV7-8 with TRBJ1-5; TRBD1 aligns across 8 bases. From germline, CDR1 is SGHVS and CDR2 FQNEAQ. This CDR3 contains 15 residues. The V and J ends lost 5 bases and 2 bases, in that order; junction bases with no gene match: 5. CDR3 residues: CASSQGQGRNQPQHF. The CDR3 nucleotides are TGTGCCAGCAGCCAAGGACAGGGACGCAATCAGCCCCAGCATTTT.

V is TRBV6-5 and J is TRBJ1-2; D is undetermined. Germline loops: CDR1 MNHEY, CDR2 SVGAGI. The CDR3 totals 18 residues. The germline V and J ends were trimmed by 4 bases and 4 bases, with 25 bases remaining between them. The CDR3 region is CASSSRRPEAPMGYGYTF. Written as DNA, the CDR3 is TGTGCCAGCAGTTCCCGCCGACCGGAGGCGCCCATGGGCTATGGCTACACCTTC.

V usage is TRBV12-3 or TRBV12-4 and J usage is TRBJ1-1; D is perhaps TRBD1 (6 bases). V gave up 4 bases and J gave up 4 bases, with 16 bases separating them. The CDR3 is 15 amino acids. CDR3 sequence: CASSSQGRVATEAFF. CDR3 DNA sequence: TGTGCCAGCAGTTCCCAGGGGCGGGTGGCCACTGAAGCTTTCTTT.

This clonotype has more than one count but fewer than ten. CDR3 protein: CSAREYWTGGSNSPLHF. CDR3 nucleotide sequence: TGCAGTGCTAGAGAATATTGGACAGGGGGCTCTAATTCACCCCTCCACTTT. This chain connects TRBV20-1 to TRBJ1-6; 11 bases fit TRBD1. The V and J ends lost 0 bases and 6 bases, in that order; junction bases with no gene match: 7. CDR3 length equals 17 residues. Germline V gene data show CDR1 as DFQATT and CDR2 as SNEGSKA (reference sequence).

This clonotype showed up just a few times. The chain couples TRBV5-6 to TRBJ2-3; 9 positions agree with TRBD2. J was trimmed by 6 bases and V by 0 bases; bases with no gene match: 5. The CDR3 is made up of 15 amino acids. CDR1 is SGHDT, CDR2 YYEEEE, per germline. CDR3 DNA sequence: TGTGCCAGCAGCTTGGTGGGACTAGCATCTGATACGCAGTATTTT. Amino acids: CASSLVGLASDTQYF.

The sample holds a few counts of this clonotype. The chain links TRBV12-3 or TRBV12-4 to TRBJ2-3; D unresolved. CDR3 length: 16 amino acids. V was clipped by 8 bases and J by 8 bases, with 26 bases between them. In DNA form, the CDR3 reads TGTGCCAGCGTGGAAATGGTTGGATCGCCGGTCGTTACGCAGTATTTT. This sequence encodes CASVEMVGSPVVTQYF.

The chain is built from TRBV6-2 or TRBV6-3 and TRBJ1-5, with D perhaps matching TRBD1 (6 bases). Germline V gene lookup returns CDR1 MNHEY and CDR2 SVGEGT. The V end lost 6 bases, the J end lost 5 bases, and 20 bases lay between the germline ends. The CDR3 runs 16 residues. CDR3 in amino acids: CASRLRPGEGDQPQHF. As DNA, the CDR3 is TGTGCCAGCAGGCTCAGACCCGGGGAGGGGGATCAGCCCCAGCATTTT.

The table lists this clonotype with a few counts. V is TRBV24-1 and J is TRBJ2-1, with TRBD2 identical over 15 bases. CDR3 length: 15 residues. V lost 9 bases to trimming and J lost 9 bases; unmatched junction nucleotides: 8. Germline V gives CDR1 KGHDR, CDR2 SFDVKD. CDR3 bases: TGTGCCACCGTTGGGACTAGCGGGAGGCGAGCTGAGCAGTTCTTC. Translated: CATVGTSGRRAEQFF.

This clonotype appeared a few times. The chain recombines TRBV10-2 with TRBJ2-5; 7 nucleotides line up with TRBD2. Germline-derived CDR1 and CDR2 are WSHSY and SAAADI. With V trimmed by 8 bases and J by 3 bases, 21 bases remained unmatched. The CDR3 totals 18 residues. CDR3 amino acids: CASYPIPLKRDKEETQYF. The CDR3 coding sequence is TGCGCCAGCTACCCGATCCCCCTCAAGCGGGATAAGGAAGAGACCCAGTACTTC.

This clonotype was seen more than once but under ten times. The chain links TRBV28 to TRBJ2-2; 7 bases match TRBD2. V lost 8 bases and J lost 6; bases outside the gene matches: 3. Germline assignment: CDR1 MDHEN and CDR2 SYDVKM. The CDR3 runs 12 residues. The CDR3 DNA reads TGTGCCAGCTGGCGGGAGCCCGGGGAGCTGTTTTTT. It encodes CASWREPGELFF.

As to this clonotype: One end of the junction fails to match germline, which may point to a read error. The chain couples TRBV12-3 or TRBV12-4 to TRBJ2-1; 11 bases are shared with TRBD2. The CDR3 covers 15 residues. The CDR3 region is CASSFLASGRNEHFF. The CDR3 DNA follows: TGTGCCAGCAGTTTCCTGGCTAGCGGGAGGAATGAGCATTTCTTC.

In this sample, this clonotype turned up a few times. The chain joins TRBV6-2 or TRBV6-3 to TRBJ2-2, with 9 bases matching TRBD1. Germline CDR1 and CDR2: MNHEY and SVGEGT. V lost 4 bases and J lost 10; bases outside the gene matches: 7. This CDR3 is 14 amino acids long. The CDR3 sequence: CASSFYRGRQELFF. In nucleotides, the CDR3 is TGTGCCAGCAGTTTCTACAGGGGGCGGCAGGAGCTGTTTTTT.